The sequence of this T cell receptor (beta chain) was determined in a study of cytomegalovirus exposure and HLA in healthy donors. Study conclusions and caveats: Reports described diagnosis of cytomegalovirus status by the classifier as highly specific and sensitive.

PCR involved 60 Vbeta and 13 Jbeta primers. TCRdb keeps only in-frame clones here, not all; method: immunoSEQ multiplex PCR. The data hold fewer than 200,000 clones, with 80% to 85% observed a single time. Regarding this clone: Its antigen is not known.

The V gene end was trimmed by 3 bases and the J gene end by 5 bases; junction bases not matched to a gene: 4. The germline CDR1 and CDR2 sequences are SGDLS and YYNGEE. The CDR3 runs 13 residues. The chain uses TRBV9 and TRBJ2-5; 7 nucleotides agree with TRBD1. Sequences were obtained from PBMCs. The receptor was derived from a male donor in good health and CMV-seronegative. The CDR3 DNA is TGTGCCAGCAGCGCACAGGGGTTGGAGACCCAGTACTTC. It encodes CASSAQGLETQYF.